A single T cell receptor (beta chain) is shown here with its context. TCRdb keeps only in-frame clones here, not all; method: immunoSEQ multiplex PCR. The table has around 70,000 clones, 92% seen once. These data belong to a study of T cell changes during pregnancy in multiple sclerosis. Germline lookup yields CDR1 SEHNR and CDR2 FQNEAQ (reference sequence). The length of the CDR3 is 14 residues. Trimming stripped 4 bases from V and 6 bases from J, with 13 bases between. The clonotype comes from a female donor with multiple sclerosis, enrolled in a pregnancy study. Sample: peripheral blood, taken after pregnancy. V is TRBV7-9 and J is TRBJ2-1; TRBD1 might be the D (5 bases). The DNA for the CDR3 is TGTGCCAGCAGCTGGTCGAACAGGACCAATGAGCAGTTCTTC. This codes for CASSWSNRTNEQFF.